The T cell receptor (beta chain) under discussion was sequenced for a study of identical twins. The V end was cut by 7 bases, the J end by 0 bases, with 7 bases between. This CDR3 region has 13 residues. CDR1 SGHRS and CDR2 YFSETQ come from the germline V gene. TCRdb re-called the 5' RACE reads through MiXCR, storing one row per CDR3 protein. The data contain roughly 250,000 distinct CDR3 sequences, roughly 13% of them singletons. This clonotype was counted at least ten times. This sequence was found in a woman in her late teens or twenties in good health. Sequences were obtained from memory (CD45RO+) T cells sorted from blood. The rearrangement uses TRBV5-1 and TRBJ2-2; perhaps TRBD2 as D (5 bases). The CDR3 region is CASGEPNTGELFF. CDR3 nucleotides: TGCGCCAGCGGGGAGCCGAACACCGGGGAGCTGTTTTTT.